The source of this T cell receptor (beta chain) is a study of T cell responses to AZD1222 COVID-19 vaccine. Whole-study findings and limits: Spike-specific TCR breadth and depth went up after people got two AZD1222 doses.

Note on this clone: What it recognizes is unknown.

The repertoire was sequenced with immunoSEQ multiplex PCR; TCRdb's copy has only in-frame clones and lacks some. The data contain 95,000 to 130,000 clones, roughly 93% of them seen just once; the ten biggest clones take up just under 3%. Germline CDR1 MNHNY, CDR2 SVGAGI (reference sequence). This CDR3 spans 14 amino acids. V dropped 5 bases and J dropped 4; count of bases not matched to a gene: 6. The specimen comprised peripheral blood, sampled on day 0 of AZD1222 vaccination. The chain carries TRBV6-6 and TRBJ1-2, with 8 nucleotides matching TRBD1. The receptor was derived from an adult in good health. CDR3 protein: CASSRWDRSYGYTF. DNA of the CDR3: TGTGCCAGCAGTCGTTGGGACAGGTCCTATGGCTACACCTTC.